The rows below give T cell receptor beta chains drawn from one sample of a study of identical twins. TCRdb reanalysed the 5' RACE reads using MiXCR and keeps one entry per CDR3 protein. The repertoire consists of a few hundred thousand distinct CDR3 sequences, with roughly 12% occurring once and the leading ten covering about 4%. This sample was shared with a second study, whose subject was yellow fever vaccine responses in identical twins.

Sequenced sample: memory (CD45RO+) T cells sorted from blood. These receptor sequences come from a woman aged 18-29 years in good health. The CDR3 runs from the conserved cysteine through the conserved F or W. A D gene is named only where the DNA matches it firmly. Rows give clone size only sometimes, using once, few, many, or a class for an expanded clone.

size: many
D: NA
V: TRBV4-2
J: TRBJ1-6
DNA: TGTGCCAGCAGCCAAAACAGGGAAAATTCACCCCTCCACTTT
CDR3: CASSQNRENSPLHF

size: many
D: TRBD2
V: TRBV7-2
J: TRBJ2-1
DNA: TGTGCCAGCATGCGGACTAGCGGGGGGTACAATGAGCAGTTCTTC
CDR3: CASMRTSGGYNEQFF

size: NA
D: NA
V: TRBV10-3
J: TRBJ1-5
DNA: TGTGCCATCAGTGACCAGCCCCAGCATTTT
CDR3: CAISDQPQHF

size: NA
D: NA
V: TRBV5-1
J: TRBJ2-2
DNA: TGCGCCAGCAGCGCCGACCAATTCACCGGGGAGCTGTTTTTT
CDR3: CASSADQFTGELFF

size: few
D: NA
V: TRBV20-1
J: TRBJ1-5
DNA: TGCAGTGCTAGAGATTCTCGACGGCCCGTTTTTAGCAATCAGCCCCAGCATTTT
CDR3: CSARDSRRPVFSNQPQHF

size: many
D: NA
V: TRBV29-1
J: TRBJ2-2
DNA: TGCAGCGGCCGAAAGGGCGGGACACGCCTCACCGGGGAGCTGTTTTTT
CDR3: CSGRKGGTRLTGELFF

size: NA
D: NA
V: TRBV21-1
J: TRBJ2-1
DNA: TGTGCCAGCAGCTCGGCTACAGTCTTTTCCTACAATGAGCAGTTCTTC
CDR3: CASSSATVFSYNEQFF

size: many
D: TRBD2
V: TRBV7-2
J: TRBJ2-5
DNA: TGTGCCAGCAGCAAACGGCTAGCGGGGGAGACCCAGTACTTC
CDR3: CASSKRLAGETQYF

size: NA
D: TRBD1
V: TRBV5-1
J: TRBJ2-1
DNA: TGCGCCAGCGCCAGGGGGCCAAAGGATGAGCAGTTCTTC
CDR3: CASARGPKDEQFF

size: many
D: NA
V: TRBV11-2
J: TRBJ2-2
DNA: TGTGCCAGCAGCTTAGAAGCTGGGACCGGGGAGCTGTTTTTT
CDR3: CASSLEAGTGELFF

size: many
D: NA
V: TRBV5-1
J: TRBJ1-2
DNA: TGCGCCAGCAGCTTGGACCGGATTTATGGCTACACCTTC
CDR3: CASSLDRIYGYTF

size: few
D: NA
V: TRBV27
J: TRBJ2-7
DNA: TGTGCCAGCAGTCCTCGGACCGAGAACTACGAGCAGTACTTC
CDR3: CASSPRTENYEQYF

size: many
D: NA
V: TRBV12-3/TRBV12-4
J: TRBJ2-2
DNA: TGTGCCAGCAGTTTAGTATCGTATAACACCGGGGAGCTGTTTTTT
CDR3: CASSLVSYNTGELFF

size: few
D: NA
V: TRBV6-2/TRBV6-3
J: TRBJ2-7
DNA: TGTGCCAGCATTGGGACCGAGGGGACCCTCTACGAGCAGTACTTC
CDR3: CASIGTEGTLYEQYF

size: NA
D: NA
V: TRBV5-1
J: TRBJ2-1
DNA: TGCGCCAGCAGCGTACCCAATTCGACTTGGAGCTCCTACAATGAGCAGTTCTTC
CDR3: CASSVPNSTWSSYNEQFF

size: NA
D: TRBD1
V: TRBV14
J: TRBJ2-7
DNA: TGTGCCCGCAGCAGGGGGCAATACGAGCAGTACTTC
CDR3: CARSRGQYEQYF

size: NA
D: TRBD2
V: TRBV12-3/TRBV12-4
J: TRBJ2-5
DNA: TGTGCCAGCAGGCGAGCGGGAGAAGGAGAGACCCAGTACTTC
CDR3: CASRRAGEGETQYF

size: many
D: NA
V: TRBV12-3/TRBV12-4
J: TRBJ2-7
DNA: TGTGCCAGCAGTTTACGGACCGGGCGGGGTCCTAACGAGCAGTACTTC
CDR3: CASSLRTGRGPNEQYF

size: many
D: TRBD1
V: TRBV7-9
J: TRBJ2-7
DNA: TGTGCCAGCAGCTTGACAGGGTCCGAGCAGTACTTC
CDR3: CASSLTGSEQYF

size: NA
D: NA
V: TRBV5-1
J: TRBJ2-7
DNA: TGCGCCAGCAGCCCGGGACACGGAGGTAGCTACGAGCAGTACTTC
CDR3: CASSPGHGGSYEQYF

size: few
D: TRBD1
V: TRBV24-1
J: TRBJ2-5
DNA: TGTGCCACCAGTGATTTAGGGACAGGGGAAGAGACCCAGTACTTC
CDR3: CATSDLGTGEETQYF

size: few
D: NA
V: TRBV6-6
J: TRBJ1-3
DNA: TGTGCCAGCAGTCCCGCCGGAAACACCATATATTTT
CDR3: CASSPAGNTIYF

size: NA
D: NA
V: TRBV5-1
J: TRBJ2-1
DNA: TGCGCCAGCAGCTTTACACAGGGCTATGAGCAGTTCTTC
CDR3: CASSFTQGYEQFF

size: NA
D: NA
V: TRBV6-4
J: TRBJ2-3
DNA: TGTGCCAGCAGTGACGGGGGGACGGACACAGATACGCAGTATTTT
CDR3: CASSDGGTDTDTQYF

size: once
D: TRBD1
V: TRBV6-1
J: TRBJ2-2
DNA: TGTGCCAGCAGCCCACGGACAGGGAGTGGAGGCGCCGGGGAGCTGTTTTTT
CDR3: CASSPRTGSGGAGELFF

size: NA
D: TRBD2
V: TRBV25-1
J: TRBJ2-1
DNA: TGTGCCAGCAGTTCCATCTCCGGGACTAGCCTCTACAATGAGCAGTTCTTC
CDR3: CASSSISGTSLYNEQFF

size: NA
D: NA
V: TRBV6-4
J: TRBJ2-1
DNA: TGTGCCAGCAGTGATGGCAGGGAAGTTGAGCATGAGCAGTTCTTC
CDR3: CASSDGREVEHEQFF

size: NA
D: TRBD2
V: TRBV11-2
J: TRBJ2-7
DNA: TGTGCCAGCAGCCGCGGACTAGCGGGGGGCTCCTACGAGCAGTACTTC
CDR3: CASSRGLAGGSYEQYF

size: few
D: NA
V: TRBV2
J: TRBJ1-1
DNA: TGTGCCAGCAGGGGGGGCGCGGTTGAAGCTTTCTTT
CDR3: CASRGGAVEAFF

size: many
D: NA
V: TRBV14
J: TRBJ2-2
DNA: TGTGCCAGCAGCTTAAATTCCGGGGCCAACACCGGGGAGCTGTTTTTT
CDR3: CASSLNSGANTGELFF

size: many
D: NA
V: TRBV18
J: TRBJ2-1
DNA: TGTGCCAGCTCCCTTGCTGACAATGAGCAGTTCTTC
CDR3: CASSLADNEQFF

size: many
D: NA
V: TRBV18
J: TRBJ2-7
DNA: TGTGCCAGCTCACCAGAGCGTGACTACGAGCAGTACTTC
CDR3: CASSPERDYEQYF

size: NA
D: NA
V: TRBV7-9
J: TRBJ2-1
DNA: TGTGCCAGCAGATTTTGGGGGGATCCTTACAATGAGCAGTTCTTC
CDR3: CASRFWGDPYNEQFF

size: NA
D: NA
V: TRBV20-1
J: TRBJ2-7
DNA: TGCAGTGCTAGAGATCTCCGGGCGGGTGGCTACGAGCAGTACTTC
CDR3: CSARDLRAGGYEQYF

size: many
D: NA
V: TRBV5-5
J: TRBJ2-7
DNA: TGTGCCAGCAGCTTGGATGGGGGGGCTTCCTACGAGCAGTACTTC
CDR3: CASSLDGGASYEQYF

size: few
D: NA
V: TRBV20-1
J: TRBJ1-6
DNA: TGCAGTGCTAGACCAGAGGGGTCTAATTCACCCCTCCACTTT
CDR3: CSARPEGSNSPLHF

size: many
D: NA
V: TRBV7-9
J: TRBJ1-4
DNA: TGTGCCAGCAGCGCGAGTCCCGAAAAACTGTTTTTT
CDR3: CASSASPEKLFF

size: NA
D: NA
V: TRBV5-1
J: TRBJ2-5
DNA: TGCGCCAGCAGCTTCGGACGTAACAAAGAGACCCAGTACTTC
CDR3: CASSFGRNKETQYF

size: few
D: NA
V: TRBV6-1
J: TRBJ2-7
DNA: TGTGCCAGCATAGGAGCCGAGGGGATAGCGTCCTACGAGCAGTACTTC
CDR3: CASIGAEGIASYEQYF

size: many
D: TRBD1
V: TRBV3-1
J: TRBJ2-6
DNA: TGTGCCAGCACCCTGGGGACAGGGGGTGACTTCGCTGGGGCCAACGTCCTGACTTTC
CDR3: CASTLGTGGDFAGANVLTF

size: few
D: NA
V: TRBV12-3/TRBV12-4
J: TRBJ1-6
DNA: TGTGCCAGCAGTTTCCCGGGACAAACACCCCTCCACTTT
CDR3: CASSFPGQTPLHF